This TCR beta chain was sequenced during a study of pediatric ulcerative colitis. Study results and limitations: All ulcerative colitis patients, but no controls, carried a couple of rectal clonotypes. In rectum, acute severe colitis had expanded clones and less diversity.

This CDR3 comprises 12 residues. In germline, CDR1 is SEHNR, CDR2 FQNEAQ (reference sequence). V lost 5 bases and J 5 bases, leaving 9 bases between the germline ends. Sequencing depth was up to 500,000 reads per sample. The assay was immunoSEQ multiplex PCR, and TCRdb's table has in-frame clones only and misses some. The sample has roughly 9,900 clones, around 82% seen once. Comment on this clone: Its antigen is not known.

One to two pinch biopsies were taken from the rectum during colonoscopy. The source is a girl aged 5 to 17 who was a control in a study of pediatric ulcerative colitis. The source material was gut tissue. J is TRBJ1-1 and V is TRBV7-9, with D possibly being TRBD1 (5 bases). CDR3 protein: CASSRPGTEAFF. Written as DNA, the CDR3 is TGTGCCAGCAGCCGCCCAGGGACTGAAGCTTTCTTT. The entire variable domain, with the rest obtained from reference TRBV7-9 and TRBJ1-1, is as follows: DTGVSQNPRHKITKRGQNVTFRCDPISEHNRLYWYRQTLGQGPEFLTYFQNEAQLEKSRLLSDRFSAERPKGSFSTLEIQRTEQGDSAMYLCASSRPGTEAFFGQGTRLTVV.